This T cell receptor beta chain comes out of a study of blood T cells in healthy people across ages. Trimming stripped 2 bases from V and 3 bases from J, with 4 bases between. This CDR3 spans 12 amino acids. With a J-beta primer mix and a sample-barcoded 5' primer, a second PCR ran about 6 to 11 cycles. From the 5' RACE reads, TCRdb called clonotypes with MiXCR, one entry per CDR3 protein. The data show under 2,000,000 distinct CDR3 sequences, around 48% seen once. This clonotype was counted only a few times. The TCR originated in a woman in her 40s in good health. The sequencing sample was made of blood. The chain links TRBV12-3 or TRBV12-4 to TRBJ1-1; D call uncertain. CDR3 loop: CASSLWYTEAFF. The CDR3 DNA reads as TGTGCCAGCAGTTTATGGTACACTGAAGCTTTCTTT.